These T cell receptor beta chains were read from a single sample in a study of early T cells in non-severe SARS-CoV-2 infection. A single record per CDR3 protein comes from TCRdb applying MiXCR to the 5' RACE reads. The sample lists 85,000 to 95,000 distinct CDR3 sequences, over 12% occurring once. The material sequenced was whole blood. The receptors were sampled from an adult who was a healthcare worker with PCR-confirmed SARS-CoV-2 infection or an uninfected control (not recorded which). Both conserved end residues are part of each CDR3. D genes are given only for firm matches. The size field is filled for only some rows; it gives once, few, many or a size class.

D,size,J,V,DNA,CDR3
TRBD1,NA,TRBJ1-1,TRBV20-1,TGCAGTGCTCTAACAGGGGGGAGCACTGAAGCTTTCTTT,CSALTGGSTEAFF
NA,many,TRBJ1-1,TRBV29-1,TGCAGCGTTGGGCTCGCTCGGGAGACTGAAGCTTTCTTT,CSVGLARETEAFF
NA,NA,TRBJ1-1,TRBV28,TGTGCCAGCACCATCTCCGGGAGGATGGCTTTCTTT,CASTISGRMAFF
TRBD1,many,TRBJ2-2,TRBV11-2,TGTGCCAGCACTATCCCAGGGGGCGCTGAGACCGGGGAGCTGTTTTTT,CASTIPGGAETGELFF
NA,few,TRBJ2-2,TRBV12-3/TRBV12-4,TGTGCCAGCAGTTTAGTTCCATGGGACGCCGGGGAGCTGTTTTTT,CASSLVPWDAGELFF
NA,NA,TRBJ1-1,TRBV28,TGTGCCAGCAGTTTCCGGGTTAGAAACACTGAAGCTTTCTTT,CASSFRVRNTEAFF
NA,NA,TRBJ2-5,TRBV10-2,TGCGCCAGCAGTGTTCGTAGGGCCGCGGAGACCCAGTACTTC,CASSVRRAAETQYF
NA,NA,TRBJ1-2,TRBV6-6,TGTGCCAGCAGAGCGGGGGGTACTGGCTACACCTTC,CASRAGGTGYTF
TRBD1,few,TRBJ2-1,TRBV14,TGTGCCAGCAGCCATCTCACCGGGACAGTTTACAATGAGCAGTTCTTC,CASSHLTGTVYNEQFF
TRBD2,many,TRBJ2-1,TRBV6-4,TGTGCCAGCAGTTCTCACGGGGGGGCTTACAATGAGCAGTTCTTC,CASSSHGGAYNEQFF
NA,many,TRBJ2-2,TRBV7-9,TGTGCCAGCAGCTCCAGCGAGACTACCGGGGAGCTGTTTTTT,CASSSSETTGELFF
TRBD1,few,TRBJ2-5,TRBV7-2,TGTGCCAGCAGCCTCCGGGACAGGGTACGGGAGACCCAGTACTTC,CASSLRDRVRETQYF
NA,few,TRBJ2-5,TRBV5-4,TGTGCCAGCAGCTCGCCGGGCGGGGAACAAGAGACCCAGTACTTC,CASSSPGGEQETQYF
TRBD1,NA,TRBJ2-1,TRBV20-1,TGCAGTGCTGCAACTCAGGGGGCCGCCCACCTCCGCTCCTACAATGAGCAGTTCTTC,CSAATQGAAHLRSYNEQFF
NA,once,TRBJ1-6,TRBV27,TGTGCCAGCAGTCGTGGACAAGGACATGGCTCCTATAATTCACCCCTCCACTTT,CASSRGQGHGSYNSPLHF
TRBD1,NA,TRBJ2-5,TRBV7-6,TGTGCCAGCAGCAAAGCAGGGGGATCAGAGACCCAGTACTTC,CASSKAGGSETQYF
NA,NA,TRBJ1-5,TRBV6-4,TGTGCCAGCAGTCCACAGTATAGCAATCAGCCCCAGCATTTT,CASSPQYSNQPQHF
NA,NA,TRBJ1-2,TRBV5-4,TGTGCCAGCAGCTTCAGCCGCAGGGACTATGGCTACACCTTC,CASSFSRRDYGYTF
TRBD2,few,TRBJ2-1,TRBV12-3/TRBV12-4,TGTGCCAGCAGCTTTACACTAGCGGGGTCCAATGAGCAGTTCTTC,CASSFTLAGSNEQFF
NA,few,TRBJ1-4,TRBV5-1,TGCGCCAGCAGATTAGGAAGGGTTGAAAAACTGTTTTTT,CASRLGRVEKLFF
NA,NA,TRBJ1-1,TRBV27,TGTGCCAGCAGTTTCAGGATGGGCCACACTGAAGCTTTCTTT,CASSFRMGHTEAFF
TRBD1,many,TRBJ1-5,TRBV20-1,TGCAGTGCTAGAGATCCACCGGGAGAGGGGGGACAGGGATTCGGATGGGCGGGTCAGCCCCAGCATTTT,CSARDPPGEGGQGFGWAGQPQHF